The source of this T cell receptor beta chain is a study of blood T cell repertoires in COVID-19. Across the study: Sites across the United States, Italy and Spain contributed samples from acute and convalescent COVID-19. In each case, the material was cDNA or gDNA derived from T cells, B-cell-depleted T cells, or PBMCs.

From germline, CDR1 is SNHLY and CDR2 FYNNEI. V lost 6 bases, J lost 4 bases, and 8 bases stayed unmatched. This CDR3 is built from 15 residues. Some clones are missing from TCRdb's copy, which holds only in-frame ones; the method was immunoSEQ multiplex PCR. This sample yields about 94,000 clones, of which roughly 87% are seen a single time; about 5% belongs to the top ten. The chain uses TRBV2 and TRBJ2-2, with TRBD2 matching over 7 bases. The clonotype was recovered from a woman older than 75 with acute or convalescent COVID-19. Sequencing input: peripheral blood. CDR3 loop: CASSQRLAGTGELFF. CDR3 bases: TGTGCCAGCAGCCAGCGACTAGCCGGCACCGGGGAGCTGTTTTTT.